These 26 T cell receptor beta chains share one sample of origin, sequenced in a study of CD8+CD57+ T cells in acquired aplastic anemia. An expansion of CD8+CD57+ cells by flow cytometry had been shown in patients chosen for sequencing. Genomic DNA, the template, was used for profiling of the TCR beta VDJ and CDR3. TCRdb reanalysed the reads using MiXCR and keeps one entry per CDR3 protein. The data show under 350,000 distinct CDR3 sequences, approximately 58% seen once. Sequences were obtained from sorted CD4+, CD8+, or CD8+CD57+ T cells (not recorded which) from PBMCs. These receptors were collected from a human donor with aplastic anemia.

This chain links TRBV7-9 with TRBJ2-5; 9 bases are a match to TRBD1. Germline lookup yields CDR1 SEHNR and CDR2 FQNEAQ (reference sequence). This CDR3 comprises 20 residues. The junction had 19 bases not matched to a gene; V was cut back by 5 bases and J by 0 bases. The CDR3 nucleotides read TGTGCCAGCAGCCTCCGGGACAGGGTTCCCTTGTGTCCTGACCAAGAGACCCAGTACTTC. Protein: CASSLRDRVPLCPDQETQYF.

The rearrangement joins TRBV24-1 to TRBJ2-1; TRBD2 matches 9 bases. With 4 bases clipped from V and 8 bases from J, the junction kept 14 bases outside the gene matches. The germline CDR1 and CDR2 sequences are KGHDR and SFDVKD. CDR3 length: 17 residues. The CDR3 DNA follows: TGTGCCACCAGTGACCGAGAGAGCGGGAGGATTAGGGATGAGCAGTTCTTC. This gives the protein CATSDRESGRIRDEQFF.

This clonotype was observed at least ten times. CDR3 protein: CASSLAPSTGGYEQYF. For the CDR3, the DNA is TGTGCCAGCAGCTTGGCTCCCTCGACAGGGGGCTACGAGCAGTACTTC. The chain employs TRBV5-5 and TRBJ2-7; 9 bases align to TRBD1. Germline V lookup: CDR1 SGHKS, CDR2 YYEKEE (reference sequence). V was pared by 0 bases and J by 3 bases, with 7 bases of the junction left unmatched. The CDR3 is made up of 16 amino acids.

This clonotype appeared many times. The chain couples TRBV18 to TRBJ2-2, with D perhaps being TRBD1 or TRBD2 (5 bases each). Deletions cut 6 bases from V and 2 bases from J, with 13 bases between. Germline V gives CDR1 KGHSH, CDR2 LQKENI. The CDR3 runs 15 residues. This CDR3 reads CASSPGTDNTGELFF. CDR3 in DNA: TGTGCCAGCTCGCCCGGGACGGATAACACCGGGGAGCTGTTTTTT.

This clonotype was picked up a small number of times. The chain couples TRBV24-1 to TRBJ2-2; D is ambiguous. The CDR3 totals 14 residues. V dropped 1 base and J dropped 4 bases, with 6 bases sitting between them. The V gene's germline CDR1 is KGHDR and CDR2 SFDVKD. CDR3 region: CATSDLLRTGELFF. In DNA form, the CDR3 reads TGTGCCACCAGTGATTTACTCCGCACCGGGGAGCTGTTTTTT.

The gene calls are TRBV7-2 and TRBJ2-2; tentatively, D is TRBD2 (5 bases). The CDR3 has 15 amino acids. Germline-derived CDR1 and CDR2 are SGHTA and FQGNSA. Trimming removed 0 bases from V and 1 base from J, with 6 bases in between. The CDR3 sequence is CASSLATRNTGELFF. CDR3 nucleotide sequence: TGTGCCAGCAGCTTAGCCACTAGGAACACCGGGGAGCTGTTTTTT.

This clonotype was counted a few times. The chain is built from TRBV9 and TRBJ2-7; TRBD2 might be the D (6 bases). In germline, CDR1 is SGDLS, CDR2 YYNGEE. This CDR3 contains 15 residues. V gave up 3 bases and J gave up 3 bases, with 16 bases separating them. CDR3 bases: TGTGCCAGCAGCGCCGGGACTTGGGGCAGCTACGAGCAGTACTTC. Translation: CASSAGTWGSYEQYF.

This chain links TRBV20-1 with TRBJ2-5, with 10 bases matching TRBD2. The CDR3 covers 17 residues. Trimming cost V 0 bases and J 5 bases; bases outside gene matches: 12. Germline CDR1 and CDR2: DFQATT and SNEGSKA (reference sequence). The CDR3 protein is CSARDTKREGFGETQYF. The DNA for the CDR3 is TGCAGTGCTAGAGATACCAAGCGGGAGGGGTTCGGGGAGACCCAGTACTTC.

The chain uses TRBV20-1 and TRBJ1-5; the D is unclear. The CDR3 totals 13 residues. The germline CDR1 and CDR2 sequences are DFQATT and SNEGSKA (reference sequence). V lost 3 bases and J 11 bases, leaving 17 bases between the germline ends. The CDR3 spells CSARTGSQETQHF. DNA of the CDR3: TGCAGTGCTAGGACTGGAAGCCAAGAGACCCAGCATTTT.

V is TRBV7-2 and J is TRBJ2-2; no reliable D call. Germline CDR1 SGHTA, CDR2 FQGNSA. The V end was cut by 5 bases, the J end by 2 bases, with 12 bases between. This CDR3 is built from 15 residues. The chain's CDR3 is CASSQDRVNTGELFF. Here the CDR3 DNA reads TGTGCCAGCAGCCAAGATAGGGTTAACACCGGGGAGCTGTTTTTT.

The chain uses TRBV20-1 and TRBJ1-5; tentative D call: TRBD1 (5 bases). V was clipped by 6 bases and J by 9 bases, with 15 bases between them. The CDR3 has 12 residues. The germline gives CDR1 DFQATT, CDR2 SNEGSKA (reference sequence). The CDR3 loop is CSAAGLDGPQHF. The DNA of the CDR3 is TGCAGTGCCGCGGGACTAGATGGGCCCCAGCATTTT.

The rearrangement links TRBV12-3 or TRBV12-4 to TRBJ2-2; 13 nucleotides match TRBD2. This CDR3 is built from 16 residues. V shed 6 bases and J 4 bases; nucleotides not matched to a gene: 5. The CDR3 loop reads CASRLAGGSFTGELFF. The CDR3, as DNA: TGTGCCAGCAGACTAGCGGGGGGGAGCTTCACCGGGGAGCTGTTTTTT.

This clonotype has a count of ten or more. This chain links TRBV4-1 with TRBJ2-7; D tentatively fits TRBD1 or TRBD2 (6 bases each). The CDR3 spans 17 residues. The germline V gene has CDR1 MGHRA and CDR2 YSYEKL. V was trimmed by 0 bases and J by 2 bases, leaving 17 bases between them. The CDR3 loop is CASSQDLWGAEAYEQYF. DNA of the CDR3: TGCGCCAGCAGCCAAGATCTATGGGGGGCGGAGGCCTACGAGCAGTACTTC.

This clonotype is a singleton in its sample. The chain couples TRBV10-2 to TRBJ2-1; D might be TRBD1 or TRBD2, each matching 5 bases. V was pared by 9 bases and J by 8 bases, with 14 bases between. Germline CDR1 is WSHSY and CDR2 is SAAADI. The CDR3 is 12 residues long. This CDR3 is CASSTGTYEQFF. CDR3 nucleotide sequence: TGCGCCAGTTCGACCGGGACCTATGAGCAGTTCTTC.

Written as DNA, the CDR3 is TGTGCCAGTACCTCCCCGGAAACGTTAGGCGAGCAGTACTTC. It translates to CASTSPETLGEQYF. The V gene is TRBV19, the J gene TRBJ2-7, with D uncertain. This CDR3 spans 14 amino acids. The ends were cut back, 7 bases at V and 6 bases at J, with 19 bases in the middle. CDR1 LNHDA and CDR2 SQIVND come from the germline V gene (reference sequence).

This clonotype was detected only a few times. For the CDR3, the DNA is TGCAGTGCTAGAGGCCGGGGGTACGAGCAGTACTTC. Translating gives CSARGRGYEQYF. The rearrangement links TRBV20-1 to TRBJ2-7, with a tentative D call TRBD2 (6 bases). Trimming removed 1 base at V and 4 bases at J, with 8 bases between. The CDR3 length is 12 residues. CDR1 and CDR2 from the germline V gene are DFQATT and SNEGSKA (reference sequence).

This clonotype came up a few times. This chain connects TRBV7-9 to TRBJ2-2, with TRBD1 matching over 8 bases. J gave up 5 bases and V 11 bases, and 4 bases lay outside the gene matches. The CDR3 covers 12 residues. From germline, CDR1 is SEHNR and CDR2 FQNEAQ (reference sequence). The CDR3 loop is CAHRGVTGELFF. CDR3 nucleotides: TGTGCCCACAGGGGGGTTACCGGGGAGCTGTTTTTT.

The chain is built from TRBV5-1 and TRBJ2-3; TRBD2 is a possible D gene (7 bases). Germline loops: CDR1 SGHRS, CDR2 YFSETQ. Trimming removed 3 bases at V and 3 bases at J, with 17 bases between. The CDR3 runs to 16 residues. CDR3 nucleotides: TGCGCCAGCAGCTCTGGGATGCGGGGGCAGACAGATACGCAGTATTTT. Translation: CASSSGMRGQTDTQYF.

This clonotype was detected once. The V gene is TRBV11-3, the J gene TRBJ2-1, with D possibly TRBD1 on 6 matching bases. The V end was cut by 8 bases, the J end by 1 base, with 12 bases between. The CDR3 runs to 14 residues. The V gene's germline CDR1 is SGHNT and CDR2 YENEEA. The CDR3, as DNA: TGTGCCAGCCCAGAAGGACAGTCCTACAATGAGCAGTTCTTC. Its protein product is CASPEGQSYNEQFF.

This clonotype has at least ten counts. DNA for the CDR3: TGTGCCAGCAGCTTGCCCGGGACAGGGCTAAGGGCTGAAGCTTTCTTT. Translation gives CASSLPGTGLRAEAFF. This sequence joins TRBV5-6 and TRBJ1-1; 9 bases are shared with TRBD1. Germline-derived CDR1 and CDR2 are SGHDT and YYEEEE. Trimming cost V 1 base and J 6 bases; bases outside gene matches: 10. The CDR3 has 16 residues.

Note on this clonotype: A read error may account for a junction end that differs from germline. The J gene is TRBJ1-2, the V gene TRBV7-3, with a weak D call TRBD1 (6 bases). The CDR3 extends over 14 amino acids. Germline V gene lookup returns CDR1 SGHTA and CDR2 FQGTGA. The CDR3 DNA reads as TGTGCCAGCAGCCCCAGGGACACCGGGGATCGTCTCCTCTTC. Translating it yields CASSPRDTGDRLLF.

This chain connects TRBV20-1 to TRBJ2-7; D is unclear. Per the germline V gene, CDR1 is DFQATT and CDR2 is SNEGSKA (reference sequence). V was shortened by 3 bases and J by 11 bases, with 20 bases between the two germline ends. This CDR3 contains 13 residues. For the CDR3, the DNA is TGCAGTGCTAGGGGTGGGTCGGAATGGGCCAAGTACTTC. Residues: CSARGGSEWAKYF.

The V gene is TRBV7-8, the J gene TRBJ1-5; TRBD1 aligns across 7 bases. The germline gives CDR1 SGHVS, CDR2 FQNEAQ. The CDR3 spans 15 residues. Trimming removed 5 bases from V and 3 bases from J; junction bases left unmatched: 7. CDR3 protein: CASSKDRLANQPQHF. Here the CDR3 DNA reads TGTGCCAGCAGCAAGGACAGGTTAGCCAATCAGCCCCAGCATTTT.

The rearrangement links TRBV5-1 to TRBJ2-1; 9 bases align to TRBD2. The CDR3 contains 15 residues. The germline V gene encodes CDR1 SGHRS and CDR2 YFSETQ. V trimming: 0 bases; J trimming: 9 bases; junction bases outside the gene matches: 7. For the CDR3, the DNA is TGCGCCAGCAGCTTGGCGGCGGGGGGGCGGATTGAGCAGTTCTTC. This translates into CASSLAAGGRIEQFF.

The chain uses TRBV11-3 and TRBJ2-7, with 7 bases matching TRBD2. V gave up 0 bases and J gave up 5 bases; unmatched junction bases: 4. CDR3 length: 14 amino acids. The germline gives CDR1 SGHNT, CDR2 YENEEA. The CDR3 DNA is TGTGCCAGCAGCTTAGAACCTAGCGGACACGAGCAGTACTTC. It specifies CASSLEPSGHEQYF.

The chain joins TRBV29-1 to TRBJ1-1; D is unclear. Germline loops: CDR1 SQVTM, CDR2 ANQGSEA. Trimming took 4 bases from V and 8 from J, leaving 11 bases between them. The CDR3 runs 11 residues. CDR3 amino acids: CSVVSGVEAFF. The CDR3 coding sequence is TGCAGCGTTGTATCCGGGGTAGAAGCTTTCTTT.